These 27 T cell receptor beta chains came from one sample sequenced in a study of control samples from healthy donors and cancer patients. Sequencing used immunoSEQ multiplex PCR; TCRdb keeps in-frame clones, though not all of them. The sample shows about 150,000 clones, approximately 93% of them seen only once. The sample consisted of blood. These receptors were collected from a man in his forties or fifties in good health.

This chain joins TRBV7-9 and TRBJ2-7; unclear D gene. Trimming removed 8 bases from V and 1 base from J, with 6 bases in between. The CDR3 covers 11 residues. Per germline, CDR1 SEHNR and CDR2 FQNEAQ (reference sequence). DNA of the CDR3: TGTGCCAGCCGGAATTCCTACGAGCAGTACTTC. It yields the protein CASRNSYEQYF.

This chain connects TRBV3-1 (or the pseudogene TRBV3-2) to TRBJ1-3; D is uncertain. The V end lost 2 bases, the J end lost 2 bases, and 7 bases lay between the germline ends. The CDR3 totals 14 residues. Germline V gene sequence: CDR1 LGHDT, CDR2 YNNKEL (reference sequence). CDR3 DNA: TGTGCCAGCAGCCAAAACCCAACTGGAAACACCATATATTTT. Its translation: CASSQNPTGNTIYF.

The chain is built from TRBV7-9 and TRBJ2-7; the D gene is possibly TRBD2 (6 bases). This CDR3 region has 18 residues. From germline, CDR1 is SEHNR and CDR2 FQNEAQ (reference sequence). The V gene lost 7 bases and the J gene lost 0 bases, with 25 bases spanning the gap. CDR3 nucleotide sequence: TGTGCCAGCACAGCCACCGTTCCGGGGGTAGCGGACTCCTACGAGCAGTACTTC. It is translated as CASTATVPGVADSYEQYF. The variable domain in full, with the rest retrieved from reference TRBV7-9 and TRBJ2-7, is DTGVSQNPRHKITKRGQNVTFRCDPISEHNRLYWYRQTLGQGPEFLTYFQNEAQLEKSRLLSDRFSAERPKGSFSTLEIQRTEQGDSAMYLCASTATVPGVADSYEQYFGPGTRLTVT.

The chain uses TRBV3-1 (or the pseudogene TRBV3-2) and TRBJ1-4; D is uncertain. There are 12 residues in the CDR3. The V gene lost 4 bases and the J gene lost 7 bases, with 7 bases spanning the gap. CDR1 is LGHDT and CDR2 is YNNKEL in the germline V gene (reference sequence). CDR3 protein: CASSPPGEKLFF. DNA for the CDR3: TGTGCCAGCAGCCCCCCGGGTGAAAAACTGTTTTTT.

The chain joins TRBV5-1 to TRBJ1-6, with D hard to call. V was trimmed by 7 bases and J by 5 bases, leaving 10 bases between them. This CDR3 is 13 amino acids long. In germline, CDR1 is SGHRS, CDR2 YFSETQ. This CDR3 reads CASGITHNSPLHF. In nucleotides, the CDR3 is TGCGCCAGCGGGATTACACATAATTCACCCCTCCACTTT.

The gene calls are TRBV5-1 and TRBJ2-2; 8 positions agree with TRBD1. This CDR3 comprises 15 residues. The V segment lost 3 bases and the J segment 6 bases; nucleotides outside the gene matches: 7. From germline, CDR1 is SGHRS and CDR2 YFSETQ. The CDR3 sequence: CASSSGQALPGELFF. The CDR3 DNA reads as TGCGCCAGCAGCTCGGGACAGGCCCTCCCCGGGGAGCTGTTTTTT.

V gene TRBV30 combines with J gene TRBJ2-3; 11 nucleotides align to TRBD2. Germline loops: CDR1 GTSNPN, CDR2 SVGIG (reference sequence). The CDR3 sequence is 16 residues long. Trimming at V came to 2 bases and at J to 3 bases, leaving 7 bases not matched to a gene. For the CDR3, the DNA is TGTGCCTGGAGTCTCTTTAGCGGGGGGGCTACAGATACGCAGTATTTT. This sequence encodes CAWSLFSGGATDTQYF. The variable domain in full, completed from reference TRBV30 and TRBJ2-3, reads SQTIHQWPATLVQPVGSPLSLECTVEGTSNPNLYWYRQAAGRGLQLLFYSVGIGQISSEVPQNLSASRPQDRQFILSSKKLLLSDSGFYLCAWSLFSGGATDTQYFGPGTRLTVL.

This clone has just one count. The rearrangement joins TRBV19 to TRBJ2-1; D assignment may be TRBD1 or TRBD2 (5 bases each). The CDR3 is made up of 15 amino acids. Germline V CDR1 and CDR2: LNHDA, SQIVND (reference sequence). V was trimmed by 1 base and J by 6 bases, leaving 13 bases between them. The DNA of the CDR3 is TGTGCCAGTAGTATAGGCTTTTGGGGGACCAATGAGCAGTTCTTC. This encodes CASSIGFWGTNEQFF.

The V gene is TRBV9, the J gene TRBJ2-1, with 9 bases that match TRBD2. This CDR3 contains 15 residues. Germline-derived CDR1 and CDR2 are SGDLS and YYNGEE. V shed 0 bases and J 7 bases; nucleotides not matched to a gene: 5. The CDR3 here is CASSVGAGGWNEQFF. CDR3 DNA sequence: TGTGCCAGCAGCGTAGGAGCGGGGGGTTGGAATGAGCAGTTCTTC.

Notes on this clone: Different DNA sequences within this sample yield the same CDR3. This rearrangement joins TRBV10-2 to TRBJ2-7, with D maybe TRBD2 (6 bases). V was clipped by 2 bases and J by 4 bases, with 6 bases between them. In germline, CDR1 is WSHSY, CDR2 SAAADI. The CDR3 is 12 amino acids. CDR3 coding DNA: TGCGCCAGCAGTGAGGGGGGGTACGAGCAGTACTTC. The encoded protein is CASSEGGYEQYF.

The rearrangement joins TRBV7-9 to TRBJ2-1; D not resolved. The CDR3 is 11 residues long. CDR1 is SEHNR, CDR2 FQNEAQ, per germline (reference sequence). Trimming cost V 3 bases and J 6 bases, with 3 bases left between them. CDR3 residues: CASSFGNEQFF. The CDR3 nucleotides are TGTGCCAGCAGCTTCGGCAATGAGCAGTTCTTC.

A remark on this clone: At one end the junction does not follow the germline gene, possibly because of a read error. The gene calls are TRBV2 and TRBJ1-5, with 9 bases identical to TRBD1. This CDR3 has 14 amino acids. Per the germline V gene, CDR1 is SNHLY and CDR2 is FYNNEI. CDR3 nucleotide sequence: TGTGCCAGCAGCGAAGTGACAGGGGGTTTAGCCCAGCATTTT. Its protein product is CASSEVTGGLAQHF.

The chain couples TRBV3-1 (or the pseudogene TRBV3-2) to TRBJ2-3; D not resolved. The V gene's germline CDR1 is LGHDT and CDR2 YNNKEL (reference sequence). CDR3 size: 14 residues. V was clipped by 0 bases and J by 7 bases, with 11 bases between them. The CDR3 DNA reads TGTGCCAGCAGCCAAGATGAGTCCTTTCATACGCAGTATTTT. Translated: CASSQDESFHTQYF.

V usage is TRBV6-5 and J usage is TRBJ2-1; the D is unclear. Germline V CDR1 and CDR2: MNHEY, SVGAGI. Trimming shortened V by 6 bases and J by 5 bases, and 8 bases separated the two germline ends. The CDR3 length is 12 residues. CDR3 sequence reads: CASSTVDNEQFF. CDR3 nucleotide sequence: TGTGCCAGCAGCACCGTGGACAATGAGCAGTTCTTC.

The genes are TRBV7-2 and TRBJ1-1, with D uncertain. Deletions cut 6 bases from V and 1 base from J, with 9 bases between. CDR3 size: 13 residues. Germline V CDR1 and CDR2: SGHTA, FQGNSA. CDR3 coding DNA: TGTGCCAGCAGACTGGGAGCGAACACTGAAGCTTTCTTT. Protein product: CASRLGANTEAFF. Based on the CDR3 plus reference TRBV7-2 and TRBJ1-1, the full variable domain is GAGVSQSPSNKVTEKGKDVELRCDPISGHTALYWYRQSLGQGLEFLIYFQGNSAPDKSGLPSDRFSAERTGGSVSTLTIQRTQQEDSAVYLCASRLGANTEAFFGQGTRLTVV.

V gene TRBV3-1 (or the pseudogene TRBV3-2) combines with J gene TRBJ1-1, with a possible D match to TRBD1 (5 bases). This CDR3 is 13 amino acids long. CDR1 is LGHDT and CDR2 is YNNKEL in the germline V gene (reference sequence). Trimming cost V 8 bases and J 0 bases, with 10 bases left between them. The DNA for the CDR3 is TGTGCCAGCTGCTCAGGGTTGAACACTGAAGCTTTCTTT. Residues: CASCSGLNTEAFF.

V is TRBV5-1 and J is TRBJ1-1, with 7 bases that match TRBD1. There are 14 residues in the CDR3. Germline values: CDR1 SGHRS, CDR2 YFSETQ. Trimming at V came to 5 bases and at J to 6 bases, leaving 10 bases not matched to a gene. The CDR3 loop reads CASSSVAGGSEAFF. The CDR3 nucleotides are TGCGCCAGCAGTTCCGTCGCAGGGGGATCTGAAGCTTTCTTT.

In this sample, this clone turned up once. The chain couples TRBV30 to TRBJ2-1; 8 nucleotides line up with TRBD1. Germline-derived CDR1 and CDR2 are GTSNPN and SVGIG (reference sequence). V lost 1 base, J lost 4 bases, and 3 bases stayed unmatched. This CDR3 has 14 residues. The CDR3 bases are TGTGCCTGGAGTGATGGACAGGGTTACAATGAGCAGTTCTTC. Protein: CAWSDGQGYNEQFF.

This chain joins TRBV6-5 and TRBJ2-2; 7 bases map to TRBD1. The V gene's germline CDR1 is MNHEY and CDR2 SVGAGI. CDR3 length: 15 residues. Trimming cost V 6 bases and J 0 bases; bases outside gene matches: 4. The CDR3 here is CASRGDSANTGELFF. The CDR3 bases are TGTGCCAGCAGGGGGGACAGTGCGAACACCGGGGAGCTGTTTTTT.

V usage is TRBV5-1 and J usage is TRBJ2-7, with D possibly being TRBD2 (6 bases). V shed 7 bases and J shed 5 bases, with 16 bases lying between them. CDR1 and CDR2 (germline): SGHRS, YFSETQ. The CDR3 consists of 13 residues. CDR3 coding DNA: TGCGCCAGCTCCCTCGCGGGGTTCGACGAGCAGTACTTC. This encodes CASSLAGFDEQYF.

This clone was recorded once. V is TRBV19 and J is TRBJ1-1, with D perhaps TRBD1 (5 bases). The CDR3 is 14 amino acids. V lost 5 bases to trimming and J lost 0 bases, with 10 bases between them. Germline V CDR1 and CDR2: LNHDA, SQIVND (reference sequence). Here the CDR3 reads CASSQTAMNTEAFF. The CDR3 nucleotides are TGTGCCAGTAGTCAGACAGCTATGAACACTGAAGCTTTCTTT. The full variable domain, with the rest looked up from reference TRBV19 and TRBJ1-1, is DGGITQSPKYLFRKEGQNVTLSCEQNLNHDAMYWYRQDPGQGLRLIYYSQIVNDFQKGDIAEGYSVSREKKESFPLTVTSAQKNPTAFYLCASSQTAMNTEAFFGQGTRLTVV.

This CDR3 is CASSFSHRGGGYTF. CDR3 bases: TGTGCCAGCAGCTTCTCCCACAGGGGGGGAGGCTACACCTTC. The chain recombines TRBV5-6 with TRBJ1-2; 8 bases map to TRBD1. The V and J ends lost 2 bases and 8 bases, in that order; junction bases with no gene match: 8. CDR3 length equals 14 residues. Germline V gene data show CDR1 as SGHDT and CDR2 as YYEEEE.

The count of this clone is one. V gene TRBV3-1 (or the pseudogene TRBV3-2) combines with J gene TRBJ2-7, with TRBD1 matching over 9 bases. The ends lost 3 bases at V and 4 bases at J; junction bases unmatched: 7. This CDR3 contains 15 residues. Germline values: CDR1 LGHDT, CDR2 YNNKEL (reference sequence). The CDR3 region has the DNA TGTGCCAGCAGCCACCGGGACAGGGTGGTTTACGAGCAGTACTTC. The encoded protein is CASSHRDRVVYEQYF.

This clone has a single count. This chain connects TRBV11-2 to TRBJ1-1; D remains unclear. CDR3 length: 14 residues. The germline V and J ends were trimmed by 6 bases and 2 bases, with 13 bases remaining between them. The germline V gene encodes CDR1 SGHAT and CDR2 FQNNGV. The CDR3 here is CASSENARNTEAFF. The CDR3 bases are TGTGCCAGCAGTGAAAACGCCCGTAACACTGAAGCTTTCTTT.

The DNA of the CDR3 is TGTGCCAGCAGCCCGCGGCCCGAGGCTAACTATGGCTACACCTTC. This gives the protein CASSPRPEANYGYTF. This chain connects TRBV5-5 to TRBJ1-2; unclear D gene. Germline assignment: CDR1 SGHKS and CDR2 YYEKEE (reference sequence). Trimming took off 4 bases at V and 0 bases at J, with 13 bases between the two ends. The CDR3 extends over 15 amino acids.

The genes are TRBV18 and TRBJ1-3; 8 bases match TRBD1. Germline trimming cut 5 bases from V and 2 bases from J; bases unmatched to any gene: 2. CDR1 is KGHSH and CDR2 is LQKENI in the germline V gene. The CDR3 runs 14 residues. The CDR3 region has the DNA TGTGCCAGCTCATCACAGGGGGCTGGAAACACCATATATTTT. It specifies CASSSQGAGNTIYF. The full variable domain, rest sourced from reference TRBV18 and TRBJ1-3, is NAGVMQNPRHLVRRRGQEARLRCSPMKGHSHVYWYRQLPEEGLKFMVYLQKENIIDESGMPKERFSAEFPKEGPSILRIQQVVRGDSAAYFCASSSQGAGNTIYFGEGSWLTVV.

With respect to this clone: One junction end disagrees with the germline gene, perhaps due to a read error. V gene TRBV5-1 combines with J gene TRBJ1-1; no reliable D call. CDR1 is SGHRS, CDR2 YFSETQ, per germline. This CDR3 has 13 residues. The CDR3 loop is CTSSILMNTEAFF. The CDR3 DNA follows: TGCACCAGCAGCATTCTGATGAACACTGAAGCTTTCTTT.